This T cell receptor beta chain was sequenced during a study of T cell responses to AZD1222 COVID-19 vaccine. Findings of the study overall: Donors were mostly white British, more females; clonal diversity possibly underestimated.

The method was immunoSEQ multiplex PCR; TCRdb's version includes in-frame clones alone and lacks a portion of them. This sample has 75,000 to 100,000 clones; approximately 90% occur once, and the top ten carry more than 9.5%. Concerning this clone: The target antigen is unknown.

V shed 3 bases, J shed 9 bases, and the junction held 13 bases outside the gene matches. The CDR3 is 16 residues long. Germline V gene data show CDR1 as SGHRS and CDR2 as YFSETQ. Sequenced here: peripheral blood, sampled on day 0 of AZD1222 vaccination. This clonotype was sampled from an adult in good health. This rearrangement joins TRBV5-1 to TRBJ2-1, with 9 bases identical to TRBD2. The CDR3 loop reads CASSSGTSSAGGEQFF. CDR3 in DNA: TGCGCCAGCAGCTCGGGGACTAGCTCTGCCGGTGGTGAGCAGTTCTTC.